The 11 T cell receptor beta chains below come from one sample, sequenced in a study of high-grade serous ovarian cancer treatment subgroups. The tumor samples were collected prior to definitive surgery or chemotherapy. Using immunoSEQ multiplex PCR, the repertoire was profiled, and TCRdb retains in-frame clones only, with some absent. The profile covers more than 7,500 clones, with roughly nine tenths appearing a single time and around 1.5% taken by the ten largest. Sequenced sample: tumor tissue. These receptor sequences come from a human donor with high-grade serous ovarian cancer.

The count of this clone is one. The V gene is TRBV7-9, the J gene TRBJ2-2; 7 nucleotides agree with TRBD2. The CDR3 totals 16 residues. Looked up from germline, CDR1 is SEHNR and CDR2 is FQNEAQ (reference sequence). After removal of 4 bases from V and 4 bases from J, the junction contained 9 bases not matched to a gene. The CDR3 DNA reads as TGTGCCAGCAGCTCCCGGCGGGGGTCGAGCACCGGGGAGCTGTTTTTT. This sequence encodes CASSSRRGSSTGELFF.

The chain has TRBV21-1 and TRBJ2-3. TRBV21-1 has pseudogene status. The CDR3 sequence is 17 residues long. The CDR3 loop is CASSKALSGEGTDTQYF. CDR3 DNA: TGTGCCAGCAGCAAAGCGCTTTCAGGGGAGGGCACAGATACGCAGTATTTT.

The chain combines TRBV6-5 with TRBJ1-1; no firm D call. Between the trimmed V and J ends, which lost 2 bases and 4 bases, there was a span of 14 bases. This CDR3 is 15 amino acids long. Germline CDR1 is MNHEY and CDR2 is SVGAGI. The CDR3 reads CASSYSGLTVTEAFF. Here the CDR3 DNA reads TGTGCCAGCAGTTACAGTGGACTCACGGTCACTGAAGCTTTCTTT.

This clone occurred once. The gene calls are TRBV9 and TRBJ2-1, with D possibly matching TRBD2 (7 bases). V was pared by 2 bases and J by 6 bases, with 27 bases between. The CDR3 runs to 19 residues. Germline values: CDR1 SGDLS, CDR2 YYNGEE. The chain's CDR3 is CASSVSWRRTRGGGNEQFF. The CDR3 DNA sequence: TGTGCCAGCAGCGTTTCATGGCGGCGAACGCGAGGGGGGGGCAATGAGCAGTTCTTC.

This clone has a single count. The chain recombines TRBV6-5 with TRBJ2-7, with 7 bases aligning to TRBD1. The V gene end was trimmed by 4 bases and the J gene end by 3 bases; junction bases not matched to a gene: 3. CDR1 and CDR2 (germline): MNHEY, SVGAGI. The CDR3 spans 13 residues. Written as DNA, the CDR3 is TGTGCCAGCAGTTCCCCAGGGGGCTACGAGCAGTACTTC. Protein: CASSSPGGYEQYF.

This rearrangement joins TRBV25-1 to TRBJ2-7; a weak D match, TRBD2 (5 bases). The CDR3 spans 15 residues. V was pared by 1 base and J by 6 bases, with 16 bases between. CDR1 and CDR2 (germline): MGHDK, SYGVNS. The CDR3 nucleotides are TGTGCCAGCAGTGAATTGAACCGGGATTGGAGCGAGCAGTACTTC. This codes for CASSELNRDWSEQYF.

The chain links TRBV6-4 to TRBJ1-3; D gene unclear. V was shortened by 10 bases and J by 4 bases, with 26 bases between the two germline ends. Germline V CDR1 and CDR2: MRHNA, SNTAGT. CDR3 length equals 17 residues. CDR3 bases: TGTGCCACCGGAGGGTTGAACGGCCACCTTGGGGGAAACACCATATATTTT. Protein sequence: CATGGLNGHLGGNTIYF.

J is TRBJ1-5 and V is TRBV7-2; 7 nucleotides agree with TRBD1. V gave up 5 bases and J gave up 5 bases; unmatched junction bases: 3. This CDR3 contains 13 residues. Germline V gene lookup returns CDR1 SGHTA and CDR2 FQGNSA. The CDR3 bases are TGTGCCAGCAGCCAAGACAGGGATCAGCCCCAGCATTTT. Translation: CASSQDRDQPQHF. Supplemented by reference TRBV7-2 and TRBJ1-5, the full variable domain reads GAGVSQSPSNKVTEKGKDVELRCDPISGHTALYWYRQSLGQGLEFLIYFQGNSAPDKSGLPSDRFSAERTGGSVSTLTIQRTQQEDSAVYLCASSQDRDQPQHFGDGTRLSIL.

This clone was detected only once. The chain links TRBV4-1 to TRBJ2-2; 12 bases are shared with TRBD2. Germline assignment: CDR1 MGHRA and CDR2 YSYEKL. The CDR3 spans 18 residues. V lost 0 bases and J lost 5; bases outside the gene matches: 7. The CDR3 region is CASSQESSGRVTTGELFF. CDR3 sequence (DNA): TGCGCCAGCAGCCAAGAGTCTAGCGGGAGGGTTACGACCGGGGAGCTGTTTTTT.

V usage is TRBV19 and J usage is TRBJ2-7; 7 bases are shared with TRBD2. The CDR3 contains 15 residues. V shed 3 bases, J shed 1 base, and the junction held 6 bases outside the gene matches. The germline CDR1 and CDR2 sequences are LNHDA and SQIVND (reference sequence). The CDR3 protein is CASSIGGSWSYEQYF. CDR3 sequence (DNA): TGTGCCAGTAGTATTGGCGGGAGTTGGTCCTACGAGCAGTACTTC.

This chain joins TRBV5-1 and TRBJ1-3, with 10 bases that match TRBD1. Looked up from germline, CDR1 is SGHRS and CDR2 is YFSETQ. The V gene end was trimmed by 4 bases and the J gene end by 4 bases; junction bases not matched to a gene: 5. There are 15 residues in the CDR3. The CDR3 here is CASSETGGSGNTIYF. CDR3 bases: TGCGCCAGCAGCGAGACAGGGGGCTCGGGAAACACCATATATTTT. Supplemented by reference TRBV5-1 and TRBJ1-3, the full variable domain reads KAGVTQTPRYLIKTRGQQVTLSCSPISGHRSVSWYQQTPGQGLQFLFEYFSETQRNKGNFPGRFSGRQFSNSRSEMNVSTLELGDSALYLCASSETGGSGNTIYFGEGSWLTVV.